These 24 T cell receptor beta chains were all obtained from the same sample, sequenced in a study of T cells in Graves' hyperthyroidism and ophthalmopathy. The TCR beta CDR3 regions underwent amplification using RNA transcripts as the source. RT-PCR in the first round (using the HTBI primer set) targeted the TCR CDR3. From the multiplex PCR reads, TCRdb called clonotypes with MiXCR, one entry per CDR3 protein. The sample lists over 650,000 distinct CDR3 sequences, less than 45% occurring once. Sequencing was carried out using peripheral blood or thyroid tissue (not recorded which). The receptors stem from an adult man with Graves' disease, either hyperthyroidism or ophthalmopathy (not recorded which).

The CDR3 reads CASSRTGPELNTEAFF. As DNA, the CDR3 is TGTGCCAGCAGTCGAACGGGGCCGGAGTTGAACACTGAAGCTTTCTTT. The chain uses TRBV6-1 and TRBJ1-1, with a weak D call TRBD1 (5 bases). Trimming removed 5 bases from V and 0 bases from J, with 16 bases in between. The CDR3 spans 16 residues. Germline V gene sequence: CDR1 MNHNS, CDR2 SASEGT.

The chain recombines TRBV29-1 with TRBJ2-5; a possible D gene is TRBD1 (6 bases). Trimming shortened V by 8 bases and J by 4 bases, and 17 bases separated the two germline ends. The germline CDR1 and CDR2 sequences are SQVTM and ANQGSEA. The CDR3 length is 13 residues. CDR3 nucleotides: TGCAGCTTGCAGGGGACGGGGTCAGAGACCCAGTACTTC. It codes for CSLQGTGSETQYF.

This clonotype was counted between two and nine times. The rearrangement joins TRBV20-1 to TRBJ2-7; 9 nucleotides match TRBD1. This CDR3 contains 14 residues. Germline loops: CDR1 DFQATT, CDR2 SNEGSKA (reference sequence). With 4 bases clipped from V and 7 bases from J, the junction kept 11 bases outside the gene matches. Here the CDR3 reads CSATPGQGMREQYF. The CDR3 region has the DNA TGCAGTGCTACTCCGGGACAGGGCATGAGGGAGCAGTACTTC.

CDR3 nucleotides: TGTGCTCGCAGTCGACAGGGGGACTACGAGCAGTACTTC. Its protein is CARSRQGDYEQYF. The J gene is TRBJ2-7, the V gene TRBV25-1, with 9 positions matching TRBD1. Germline values: CDR1 MGHDK, CDR2 SYGVNS. The CDR3 loop spans 13 amino acids.

At least ten counts were recorded for this clonotype. The chain is built from TRBV14 and TRBJ1-3; unclear D gene. Germline CDR1 is SGHDN and CDR2 is FVKESK. The CDR3 is 13 residues long. With 3 bases removed from V and 0 bases from J, the gap between germline ends came to 3 bases. The CDR3 DNA reads as TGTGCCAGCAGCCAGGGCTCTGGAAACACCATATATTTT. Residues: CASSQGSGNTIYF.

The CDR3 spells CASSPLSRDSRYGYTF. The CDR3 DNA follows: TGTGCCAGCAGCCCCTTAAGCCGGGACAGTCGCTATGGCTACACCTTC. The rearrangement joins TRBV7-9 to TRBJ1-2; TRBD1 matches 7 bases. V gave up 5 bases and J gave up 4 bases; unmatched junction bases: 13. The germline V gene has CDR1 SEHNR and CDR2 FQNEAQ (reference sequence). The CDR3 sequence is 16 residues long. Using reference TRBV7-9 and TRBJ1-2 for the parts outside the CDR3, the full variable domain is DTGVSQNPRHKITKRGQNVTFRCDPISEHNRLYWYRQTLGQGPEFLTYFQNEAQLEKSRLLSDRFSAERPKGSFSTLEIQRTEQGDSAMYLCASSPLSRDSRYGYTFGSGTRLTVV.

The V gene is TRBV12-3 or TRBV12-4, the J gene TRBJ1-5; the D is unclear. V was clipped by 3 bases and J by 8 bases, with 11 bases between them. There are 13 residues in the CDR3. CDR3 sequence (DNA): TGTGCCAGCAGTTTGGCCGGGTTGGAGCCCCAGCATTTT. Encoded protein: CASSLAGLEPQHF.

Details on this clonotype: This clone may be a read error of a much larger clone one base away. The CDR3 DNA reads as TGCGCCAGCAGGGACAGCTTTAATGAAAAACTGTTTTTT. It specifies CASRDSFNEKLFF. This chain connects TRBV5-1 to TRBJ1-4, with D possibly TRBD1 on 6 matching bases. This CDR3 is 13 amino acids long. V dropped 5 bases and J dropped 4 bases, with 9 bases sitting between them. CDR1 and CDR2 from the germline V gene are SGHRS and YFSETQ.

This clonotype was detected many times. This sequence joins TRBV20-1 and TRBJ2-5; perhaps TRBD2 as D (5 bases). Trimming took off 3 bases at V and 4 bases at J, with 12 bases between the two ends. The CDR3 runs 13 residues. Germline V gene lookup returns CDR1 DFQATT and CDR2 SNEGSKA (reference sequence). The CDR3 is CSASPRGRETQYF. The CDR3 coding sequence is TGCAGTGCTAGCCCGCGTGGGAGAGAGACCCAGTACTTC.

In this sample, this clonotype turned up a few times. One junction end does not reproduce the germline sequence, and a read error may be involved. The chain combines TRBV19 with TRBJ1-1, with a tentative D call TRBD1 (6 bases). Germline loops: CDR1 LNHDA, CDR2 SQIVND (reference sequence). The CDR3 length is 15 residues. CDR3 amino acids: CASSTLRDKNTEAFF. The DNA of the CDR3 is TGTGCCAGCAGTACCCTCCGGGACAAGAACACTGAAGCTTTCTTT.

As to this clonotype: A clone one base away is much larger, so this may be a read error. The chain links TRBV29-1 to TRBJ2-2; D is undetermined. In germline, CDR1 is SQVTM, CDR2 ANQGSEA. CDR3 length: 13 residues. Between the trimmed V and J ends, which lost 3 bases and 3 bases, there was a span of 8 bases. The CDR3, as DNA: TGCAGCGTTGAGACGGTGGACACCGGGGAGCTGTTTTTT. Translation: CSVETVDTGELFF.

This clonotype was picked up many times. V is TRBV14 and J is TRBJ1-2, with D possibly being TRBD1 (6 bases). Germline CDR1 reads SGHDN; CDR2 reads FVKESK. The CDR3 is made up of 14 amino acids. The V gene lost 1 base and the J gene lost 4 bases, with 10 bases spanning the gap. CDR3 in amino acids: CASSQGGDTYGYTF. The CDR3 bases are TGTGCCAGCAGCCAAGGTGGGGACACCTATGGCTACACCTTC.

Remarks on this clonotype: One base away lies a much larger clone, so this may be a sequencing read error. The rearrangement uses TRBV29-1 and TRBJ1-1, with D perhaps TRBD1 (5 bases). Trimming shortened V by 3 bases and J by 3 bases, and 11 bases separated the two germline ends. Germline V gene data show CDR1 as SQVTM and CDR2 as ANQGSEA. The CDR3 loop spans 13 amino acids. CDR3 residues: CSVEAGKHTEAFF. For the CDR3, the DNA is TGCAGCGTTGAGGCAGGGAAGCACACTGAAGCTTTCTTT.

This clonotype occurred a few times. The CDR3 coding sequence is TGTGCCAGCAGCTTTATTAGCAGGGGGGACACTGAAGCTTTCTTT. Encoded protein: CASSFISRGDTEAFF. The chain combines TRBV7-9 with TRBJ1-1; 7 positions agree with TRBD1. The CDR3 covers 15 residues. Losses at the gene ends were 3 bases for V and 3 bases for J; bases not matched to a gene: 7. Germline assignment: CDR1 SEHNR and CDR2 FQNEAQ (reference sequence). Based on the CDR3 plus reference TRBV7-9 and TRBJ1-1, the full variable domain is DTGVSQNPRHKITKRGQNVTFRCDPISEHNRLYWYRQTLGQGPEFLTYFQNEAQLEKSRLLSDRFSAERPKGSFSTLEIQRTEQGDSAMYLCASSFISRGDTEAFFGQGTRLTVV.

The V call is TRBV7-9, the J call TRBJ1-6; perhaps TRBD1 as D (6 bases). The CDR3 loop spans 16 amino acids. Between the trimmed V and J ends, which lost 4 bases and 2 bases, there was a span of 12 bases. The germline V gene has CDR1 SEHNR and CDR2 FQNEAQ (reference sequence). CDR3 sequence: CASSSTRGPYNSPLHF. The CDR3 nucleotides read TGTGCCAGCAGCTCCACCAGGGGCCCCTATAATTCACCCCTCCACTTT.

Many counts were recorded for this clonotype. This chain uses TRBV6-6 with TRBJ2-5; D call uncertain. V gave up 6 bases and J gave up 1 base, with 9 bases separating them. In germline, CDR1 is MNHNY, CDR2 SVGAGI (reference sequence). This CDR3 comprises 13 residues. CDR3 region: CASSDTTQETQYF. Here the CDR3 DNA reads TGTGCCAGCAGCGACACCACCCAAGAGACCCAGTACTTC.

This clonotype was recorded a few times. The rearrangement joins TRBV7-2 to TRBJ1-5; a weak D match, TRBD1 (6 bases). Between the trimmed V and J ends, which lost 5 bases and 4 bases, there was a span of 18 bases. The CDR3 is made up of 16 amino acids. Germline V gene sequence: CDR1 SGHTA, CDR2 FQGNSA. The CDR3 nucleotides are TGTGCCAGCAGCACTGAGGGGGGCTATCGTAATCAGCCCCAGCATTTT. It yields the protein CASSTEGGYRNQPQHF. Supplemented by reference TRBV7-2 and TRBJ1-5, the full variable domain reads GAGVSQSPSNKVTEKGKDVELRCDPISGHTALYWYRQSLGQGLEFLIYFQGNSAPDKSGLPSDRFSAERTGGSVSTLTIQRTQQEDSAVYLCASSTEGGYRNQPQHFGDGTRLSIL.

This chain uses TRBV4-3 with TRBJ2-7, with a possible D match to TRBD1 (5 bases). CDR1 is LGHNA, CDR2 YSLEER, per germline. Trimming cost V 1 base and J 3 bases, with 7 bases left between them. There are 13 residues in the CDR3. This CDR3 is CASSQGTRYEQYF. The CDR3 nucleotides read TGCGCCAGCAGCCAAGGGACACGCTACGAGCAGTACTTC.

The chain recombines TRBV9 with TRBJ2-7, with a tentative D call TRBD2 (5 bases). V lost 3 bases and J 7 bases, leaving 8 bases between the germline ends. The germline V gene encodes CDR1 SGDLS and CDR2 YYNGEE. CDR3 length: 11 amino acids. The CDR3 loop reads CASSAGKEQYF. The CDR3 region has the DNA TGTGCCAGCAGCGCGGGAAAAGAGCAGTACTTC.

Note on this clonotype: This clone may be a read error of a much larger clone one base away. Written as DNA, the CDR3 is TGCGGCGTTGAAGGTGGGGTTCTGGGAATCTTC. This translates into CGVEGGVLGIF. The V call is TRBV29-1, the J call TRBJ2-5; unclear D gene. CDR1 and CDR2 (germline): SQVTM, ANQGSEA. The CDR3 runs 11 residues. The full variable domain, completed using reference TRBV29-1 and TRBJ2-5, is SAVISQKPSRDICQRGTSLTIQCQVDSQVTMMFWYRQQPGQSLTLIATANQGSEATYESGFVIDKFPISRPNLTFSTLTVSNMSPEDSSIYLCGVEGGVLGIFGPGTRLLVL.

This clonotype has at least ten counts. The chain links TRBV7-9 to TRBJ2-7, with TRBD1 matching 7 bases. The CDR3 is 12 residues long. Germline V lookup: CDR1 SEHNR, CDR2 FQNEAQ (reference sequence). After removal of 5 bases from V and 6 bases from J, the junction contained 4 bases not matched to a gene. The CDR3 here is CASSITGVEQYF. The CDR3 DNA follows: TGTGCCAGCAGCATAACAGGGGTCGAGCAGTACTTC.

The rearrangement links TRBV12-3 or TRBV12-4 to TRBJ1-5; 10 nucleotides agree with TRBD1. This CDR3 has 15 amino acids. Trimming cost V 6 bases and J 7 bases; bases outside gene matches: 9. CDR3 in DNA: TGTGCCAGCAGCCCCAGCGGGACAGGGGAACAGCCCCAGCATTTT. This sequence encodes CASSPSGTGEQPQHF.

This clonotype was counted a few times. This rearrangement joins TRBV25-1 to TRBJ1-2; D may be TRBD1 (5 bases). Trimming pared 6 bases from V and 6 bases from J, leaving 23 bases between. CDR1 MGHDK and CDR2 SYGVNS come from the germline V gene. This CDR3 has 16 residues. For the CDR3, the DNA is TGTGCCAGCAGCCAAGCCTTGAGTAAAGGGGCGCATGGCTACACCTTC. Translated, it gives CASSQALSKGAHGYTF.

V is TRBV29-1 and J is TRBJ1-5; D unresolved. Trimming cost V 8 bases and J 5 bases, with 7 bases left between them. The CDR3 length is 10 residues. The V gene's germline CDR1 is SQVTM and CDR2 ANQGSEA. DNA for the CDR3: TGCAGCCTAGGGTATCAGCCCCAGCATTTT. This codes for CSLGYQPQHF.